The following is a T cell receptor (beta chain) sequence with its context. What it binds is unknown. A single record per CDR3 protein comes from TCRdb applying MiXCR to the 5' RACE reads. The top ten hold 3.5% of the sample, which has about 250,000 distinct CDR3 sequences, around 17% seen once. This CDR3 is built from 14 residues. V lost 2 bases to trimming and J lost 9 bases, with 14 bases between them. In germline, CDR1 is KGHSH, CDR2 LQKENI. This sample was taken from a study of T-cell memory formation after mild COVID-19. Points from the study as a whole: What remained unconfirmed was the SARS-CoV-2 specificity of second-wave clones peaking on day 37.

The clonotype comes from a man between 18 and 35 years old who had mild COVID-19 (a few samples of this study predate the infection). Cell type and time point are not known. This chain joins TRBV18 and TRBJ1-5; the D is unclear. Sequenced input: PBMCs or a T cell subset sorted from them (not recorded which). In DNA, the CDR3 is TGTGCCAGCTCACCAGGGGAGGCATGGGTGCCCCAGCATTTT. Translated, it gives CASSPGEAWVPQHF.